Listed here are 7 T cell receptor beta chains from one sample, sequenced in a study of T cells after yellow fever vaccination (dated 2019 in TCRdb). The treatment or condition label, read with the paper, signifies: live attenuated yellow fever vaccine strain. Libraries were constructed by 5' RACE. TCRdb lists the instrument as Illumina HiSeq 2500. Using fastp at Q25 and MiXCR, TCRdb reprocessed the public reads and kept productive beta chains. Every CDR3 protein is listed once, alongside the most common genes and DNA of its rows. The sample table contains 450,000 to 550,000 distinct CDR3 sequences; only one count was recorded for roughly a fifth of them. The ten biggest clones cover more than 13% of the sample. The sequencing here drew on PBMCs, taken 15 days after the yellow fever booster vaccination. All receptors come from a young man who received the YFV17D yellow fever vaccine.

The chain employs TRBV10-1 and TRBJ2-2; no definite D call. The CDR3 spans 15 residues. Trimming removed 0 bases at V and 6 bases at J, with 11 bases between. Looked up from germline, CDR1 is WNHNN and CDR2 is SYGVQD (reference sequence). As DNA, the CDR3 is TGCGCCAGCAGTGAGTCGACGAGGTGGCCCGGGGAGCTGTTTTTT. Its translation: CASSESTRWPGELFF.

This clonotype was counted between two and nine times. This rearrangement joins TRBV29-1 to TRBJ2-3, with D unresolved. The CDR3 runs to 12 residues. Germline assignment: CDR1 SQVTM and CDR2 ANQGSEA. Between the trimmed V and J ends, which lost 4 bases and 0 bases, there was a span of 5 bases. CDR3 protein: CSVGSSTDTQYF. The CDR3 DNA sequence: TGCAGCGTTGGGAGTAGCACAGATACGCAGTATTTT.

This clonotype showed up just a few times. This CDR3 reads CATSRDIGGLYGYTF. As DNA, the CDR3 is TGTGCCACCAGCAGAGATATTGGCGGACTCTATGGCTACACCTTC. The rearrangement joins TRBV15 to TRBJ1-2; D gene unclear. The length of the CDR3 is 15 residues. V was pared by 0 bases and J by 4 bases, with 12 bases between. The germline CDR1 and CDR2 sequences are LNHNV and YYDKDF (reference sequence).

V is TRBV6-2 or TRBV6-3 and J is TRBJ1-1; D might be TRBD1 (5 bases). The V end was cut by 6 bases, the J end by 2 bases, with 25 bases between. The CDR3 is 18 amino acids. From germline, CDR1 is MNHEY and CDR2 SVGEGT. The CDR3 sequence: CASSLTTGFRVLNTEAFF. The CDR3 nucleotides read TGTGCCAGCAGCCTGACGACCGGCTTCAGGGTATTAAACACTGAAGCTTTCTTT.

A few counts support this clonotype. V and J are TRBV5-1 and TRBJ2-2; 8 positions match TRBD2. Germline CDR1 reads SGHRS; CDR2 reads YFSETQ. V dropped 4 bases and J dropped 1; count of bases not matched to a gene: 3. The CDR3 has 15 residues. The CDR3 here is CASSISGGNTGELFF. CDR3 nucleotides: TGCGCCAGCAGCATCAGCGGGGGGAACACCGGGGAGCTGTTTTTT.

V gene TRBV11-2 combines with J gene TRBJ2-1; 9 nucleotides match TRBD2. Germline loops: CDR1 SGHAT, CDR2 FQNNGV. J lost 8 bases, V lost 4 bases, and 9 bases had no gene match. The CDR3 has 15 residues. This chain's CDR3 is CASSSFLAGLDEQFF. DNA of the CDR3: TGTGCCAGCAGCTCCTTCCTAGCGGGACTGGATGAGCAGTTCTTC. The full variable domain, rest sourced from reference TRBV11-2 and TRBJ2-1, is EAGVAQSPRYKIIEKRQSVAFWCNPISGHATLYWYQQILGQGPKLLIQFQNNGVVDDSQLPKDRFSAERLKGVDSTLKIQPAKLEDSAVYLCASSSFLAGLDEQFFGPGTRLTVL.

This clonotype was found a few times. The genes are TRBV20-1 and TRBJ2-3, with 7 nucleotides matching TRBD2. This CDR3 is 15 amino acids long. Germline assignment: CDR1 DFQATT and CDR2 SNEGSKA (reference sequence). The V segment lost 1 base and the J segment 5 bases; nucleotides outside the gene matches: 9. The CDR3 reads CSARGAGDVKDTQYF. The CDR3 region has the DNA TGCAGTGCTAGAGGGGCGGGAGATGTAAAAGATACGCAGTATTTT.